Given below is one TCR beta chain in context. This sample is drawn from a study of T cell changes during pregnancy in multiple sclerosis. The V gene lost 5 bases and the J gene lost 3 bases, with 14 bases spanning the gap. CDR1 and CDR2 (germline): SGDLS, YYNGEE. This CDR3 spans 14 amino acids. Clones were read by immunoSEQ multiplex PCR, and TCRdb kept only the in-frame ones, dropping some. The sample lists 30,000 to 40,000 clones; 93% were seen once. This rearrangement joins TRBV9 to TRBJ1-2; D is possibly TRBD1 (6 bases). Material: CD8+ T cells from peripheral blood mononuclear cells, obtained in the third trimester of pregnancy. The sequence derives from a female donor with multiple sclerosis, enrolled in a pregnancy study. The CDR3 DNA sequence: TGTGCCAGCAGACAACCGGGGGGCGACTATGGCTACACCTTC. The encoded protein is CASRQPGGDYGYTF. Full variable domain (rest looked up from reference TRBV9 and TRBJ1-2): DSGVTQTPKHLITATGQRVTLRCSPRSGDLSVYWYQQSLDQGLQFLIQYYNGEERAKGNILERFSAQQFPDLHSELNLSSLELGDSALYFCASRQPGGDYGYTFGSGTRLTVV.